One and the same sample provided the 16 T cell receptor beta chains below, sequenced in a study of cytomegalovirus exposure and HLA in healthy donors. In the PCR, 60 Vbeta and 13 Jbeta primers were used. Sequenced by immunoSEQ multiplex PCR; TCRdb stores in-frame clones only, minus some. The top ten clones hold about 19% of a sample with about 75,000 clones, 80% to 90% of them seen once. Sample: PBMCs. The receptors originated from a man in his 70s in good health and CMV-seropositive.

The sample holds a few counts of this clone. The chain combines TRBV2 with TRBJ2-7; 8 positions agree with TRBD1. There are 13 residues in the CDR3. V lost 10 bases and J lost 2; bases outside the gene matches: 7. Germline V CDR1 and CDR2: SNHLY, FYNNEI. CDR3 amino acids: CAIQDRATYEQYF. As DNA, the CDR3 is TGTGCCATCCAGGACAGGGCTACCTACGAGCAGTACTTC.

This clone was counted once. The V gene is TRBV7-2, the J gene TRBJ1-1; no firm D call. The germline CDR1 and CDR2 sequences are SGHTA and FQGNSA. This CDR3 comprises 14 residues. V was clipped by 5 bases and J by 5 bases, with 15 bases between them. The CDR3 region has the DNA TGTGCCAGCAGCCCAGAGGGAGGGTGGACTGAAGCTTTCTTT. Protein sequence: CASSPEGGWTEAFF.

The chain combines TRBV2 with TRBJ1-5; 7 bases are a match to TRBD1. The V gene end was trimmed by 4 bases and the J gene end by 0 bases; junction bases not matched to a gene: 3. CDR3 length: 15 residues. CDR1 is SNHLY and CDR2 is FYNNEI in the germline V gene. The CDR3 region has the DNA TGTGCCAGCAGTGTAACAGGGGATAGCAATCAGCCCCAGCATTTT. Its translation is CASSVTGDSNQPQHF.

V usage is TRBV7-2 and J usage is TRBJ1-4, with D maybe TRBD1 (6 bases). V lost 2 bases and J lost 7, with 11 bases in between. CDR3 length equals 14 residues. The germline V gene has CDR1 SGHTA and CDR2 FQGNSA. This CDR3 is CASSLRGAGEKLFF. The CDR3 DNA reads TGTGCCAGCAGCTTACGGGGGGCTGGTGAAAAACTGTTTTTT.

The chain has TRBV5-1 and TRBJ1-4; D not resolved. In germline, CDR1 is SGHRS, CDR2 YFSETQ. This CDR3 spans 14 amino acids. Trimming removed 4 bases from V and 5 bases from J, with 12 bases in between. CDR3 in amino acids: CASSPRAGNEKLFF. CDR3 sequence (DNA): TGCGCCAGCAGCCCGAGAGCGGGCAATGAAAAACTGTTTTTT.

The V gene is TRBV5-6, the J gene TRBJ1-2; possibly TRBD1 for D (5 bases). The CDR3 is 13 residues long. V dropped 7 bases and J dropped 4 bases, with 14 bases sitting between them. CDR1 SGHDT and CDR2 YYEEEE come from the germline V gene. CDR3 in amino acids: CASCPQGAYGYTF. The CDR3 bases are TGTGCCAGCTGCCCCCAGGGCGCCTATGGCTACACCTTC.

This rearrangement joins TRBV7-2 to TRBJ1-6; D unclear. Germline V gene lookup returns CDR1 SGHTA and CDR2 FQGNSA. The CDR3 spans 13 residues. Trimming removed 5 bases at V and 10 bases at J, with 12 bases between. CDR3 sequence (DNA): TGTGCCAGCAGCCGCCGTATCACATCACCCCTCCACTTT. Protein product: CASSRRITSPLHF.

The J gene is TRBJ2-5, the V gene TRBV29-1; no definite D call. The V gene lost 3 bases and the J gene lost 4 bases, with 12 bases spanning the gap. Germline CDR1 and CDR2: SQVTM and ANQGSEA. This CDR3 contains 13 residues. CDR3 in DNA: TGCAGCGTTGAGGTGACCTCGGGAGAGACCCAGTACTTC. It yields the protein CSVEVTSGETQYF.

The chain employs TRBV6-5 and TRBJ2-2, with D tentatively TRBD2 (7 bases). Germline CDR1 reads MNHEY; CDR2 reads SVGAGI. Trimming removed 6 bases from V and 1 base from J, with 9 bases in between. The CDR3 has 14 amino acids. The CDR3 here is CASRRGGNTGELFF. CDR3 bases: TGTGCCAGCAGGAGGGGGGGGAACACCGGGGAGCTGTTTTTT.

The V gene is TRBV7-3, the J gene TRBJ1-1; 8 bases agree with TRBD1. From germline, CDR1 is SGHTA and CDR2 FQGTGA. CDR3 size: 13 residues. After removal of 5 bases from V and 6 bases from J, the junction contained 5 bases not matched to a gene. For the CDR3, the DNA is TGTGCCAGCAGCGACCGGACAGGGTCTGAAGCTTTCTTT. Translating it yields CASSDRTGSEAFF.

The rearrangement joins TRBV28 to TRBJ1-6; D is unresolved. The V gene's germline CDR1 is MDHEN and CDR2 SYDVKM. The CDR3 is 11 amino acids. Trimming took off 7 bases at V and 10 bases at J, with 8 bases between the two ends. For the CDR3, the DNA is TGTGCCAGCATGAGTTCCTCACCCCTCCACTTT. Its translation: CASMSSSPLHF.

This chain uses TRBV6-5 with TRBJ2-2; weak D call: TRBD2 (5 bases). The CDR3 contains 15 residues. V dropped 2 bases and J dropped 1 base, with 8 bases sitting between them. CDR1 is MNHEY, CDR2 SVGAGI, per germline. Written as DNA, the CDR3 is TGTGCCAGCAGTTACGTAGGGAGGAACACCGGGGAGCTGTTTTTT. It encodes CASSYVGRNTGELFF.

The chain recombines TRBV29-1 with TRBJ2-3; 8 nucleotides line up with TRBD2. Germline lookup yields CDR1 SQVTM and CDR2 ANQGSEA. J gave up 1 base and V 2 bases, and 8 bases lay outside the gene matches. The CDR3 is 16 residues long. The CDR3 sequence is CSVETPPGGGTDTQYF. The CDR3 DNA reads as TGCAGCGTTGAAACTCCTCCGGGGGGGGGCACAGATACGCAGTATTTT.

The V and J genes are TRBV9 and TRBJ1-5; TRBD1 aligns across 8 bases. The CDR3 extends over 15 amino acids. The J segment lost 2 bases and the V segment lost 5 bases, leaving 6 bases of the junction unmatched. In germline, CDR1 is SGDLS, CDR2 YYNGEE. CDR3 in DNA: TGTGCCAGCAGTGCCGGACAGGGCGGCAATCAGCCCCAGCATTTT. Protein sequence: CASSAGQGGNQPQHF.

The chain is built from TRBV13 and TRBJ2-5; TRBD1 might be the D (6 bases). V was pared by 3 bases and J by 4 bases, with 12 bases between. The germline V gene has CDR1 PRHDT and CDR2 FYEKMQ (reference sequence). The CDR3 loop spans 14 amino acids. The CDR3 region is CASSLLDSIETQYF. DNA for the CDR3: TGTGCCAGCAGCTTGCTGGACAGCATAGAGACCCAGTACTTC.

The V and J genes are TRBV6-4 and TRBJ2-3, with TRBD2 identical over 8 bases. This CDR3 is 15 amino acids long. V trimming: 6 bases; J trimming: 2 bases; junction bases outside the gene matches: 7. Germline CDR1 is MRHNA and CDR2 is SNTAGT. As DNA, the CDR3 is TGTGCCAGCAGCTATAGCGGGGCGAACACAGATACGCAGTATTTT. It yields the protein CASSYSGANTDTQYF.